This entry describes one TCR beta chain. This entry is derived from a study of blood T cell repertoires in COVID-19. Study at large: Acute and convalescent COVID-19 samples came from the United States, Italy and Spain. Sample material is recorded as cDNA or gDNA derived from T cells, B-cell-depleted T cells, or PBMCs.

Trimming removed 7 bases from V and 7 bases from J, with 22 bases in between. The CDR3 runs to 15 residues. Germline V gives CDR1 MNHNY, CDR2 SVGAGI (reference sequence). Authors' methods: Reference gene primer amplification gave nucleated cell count estimates. Libraries were prepared by immunoSEQ multiplex PCR; TCRdb keeps only in-frame clonotypes and omits some of them. The V and J calls and clone size come from that table; D and trimming were worked out from the DNA. Of some 42,000 clones listed, roughly 84% are singletons. The specimen was peripheral blood. The clonotype was recovered from a woman aged 70 to 79 in a cohort sampled during active COVID-19. The gene calls are TRBV6-6 and TRBJ1-1; the D gene is possibly TRBD1 (6 bases). The CDR3 spells CASNGRGSTSHEAFF. The CDR3, as DNA: TGTGCCAGCAATGGAAGGGGGTCAACTTCGCATGAAGCTTTCTTT.